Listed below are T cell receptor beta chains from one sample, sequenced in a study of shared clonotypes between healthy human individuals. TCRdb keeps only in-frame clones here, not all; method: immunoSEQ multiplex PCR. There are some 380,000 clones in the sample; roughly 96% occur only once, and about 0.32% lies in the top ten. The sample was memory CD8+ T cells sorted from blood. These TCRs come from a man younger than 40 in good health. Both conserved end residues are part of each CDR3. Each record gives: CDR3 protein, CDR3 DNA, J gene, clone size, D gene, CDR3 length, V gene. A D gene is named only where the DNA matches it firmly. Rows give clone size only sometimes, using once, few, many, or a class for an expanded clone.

CDR3: CSVATGRDQPQHF
DNA: TGCAGCGTTGCCACAGGGAGGGATCAGCCCCAGCATTTT
J: TRBJ1-5
size: -
D: -
length: 13
V: TRBV29-1

CDR3: CASRLDRVTGELFF
DNA: TGTGCCAGCAGGTTAGACAGGGTCACCGGGGAGCTGTTTTTT
J: TRBJ2-2
size: -
D: TRBD1
length: 14
V: TRBV11-2

CDR3: CASSRTRAGSMSDTQYF
DNA: TGTGCCAGTAGTAGGACGAGGGCGGGGTCTATGTCGGATACGCAGTATTTT
J: TRBJ2-3
size: -
D: -
length: 17
V: TRBV19

CDR3: CASSDTGGTEAFF
DNA: TGTGCCAGCAGCGATACAGGGGGCACTGAAGCTTTCTTT
J: TRBJ1-1
size: once
D: TRBD1
length: 13
V: TRBV7-8

CDR3: CASSVTSGSTDTQYF
DNA: TGCGCCAGCAGCGTGACTAGCGGGAGCACAGATACGCAGTATTTT
J: TRBJ2-3
size: -
D: TRBD2
length: 15
V: TRBV5-1

CDR3: CASSISVGYTF
DNA: TGTGCCAGTAGTATATCGGTTGGCTACACCTTC
J: TRBJ1-2
size: -
D: -
length: 11
V: TRBV19

CDR3: CASNGIGQLGGNQPQHF
DNA: TGTGCCAGCAATGGAATTGGACAGTTAGGGGGCAATCAGCCCCAGCATTTT
J: TRBJ1-5
size: -
D: -
length: 17
V: TRBV2

CDR3: CASSPTMRQVYEQYF
DNA: TGTGCCAGCAGTCCTACCATGAGACAGGTCTACGAGCAGTACTTC
J: TRBJ2-7
size: -
D: -
length: 15
V: TRBV2

CDR3: CASSSGVSTDTQYF
DNA: TGCGCCAGCAGCTCGGGAGTCAGCACAGATACGCAGTATTTT
J: TRBJ2-3
size: once
D: -
length: 14
V: TRBV5-1

CDR3: CASSDRGGANVLTF
DNA: TGTGCCAGCAGTGACAGGGGTGGGGCCAACGTCCTGACTTTC
J: TRBJ2-6
size: -
D: TRBD1
length: 14
V: TRBV27

CDR3: CAITSGSEETQYF
DNA: TGTGCCATCACTAGCGGGAGTGAAGAGACCCAGTACTTC
J: TRBJ2-5
size: -
D: TRBD2
length: 13
V: TRBV7-9

CDR3: CASSLGSDLGEQFF
DNA: TGTGCCAGCAGCTTAGGTAGCGACCTAGGTGAGCAGTTCTTC
J: TRBJ2-1
size: -
D: -
length: 14
V: TRBV7-2

CDR3: CARGTGDTGELFF
DNA: TGTGCCAGAGGGACAGGGGACACCGGGGAGCTGTTTTTT
J: TRBJ2-2
size: -
D: TRBD1
length: 13
V: TRBV5-8

CDR3: CSVEFRGGYGYTF
DNA: TGCAGCGTTGAATTCCGGGGGGGGTATGGCTACACCTTC
J: TRBJ1-2
size: -
D: -
length: 13
V: TRBV29-1

CDR3: CASSLKGALIYEQYF
DNA: TGTGCCAGCAGTTTAAAGGGGGCATTGATCTACGAGCAGTACTTC
J: TRBJ2-7
size: once
D: TRBD1
length: 15
V: TRBV28